This is a list of T cell receptor beta chains from one sample in a study of T cell repertoires in cytomegalovirus infection. Using its own MiXCR run on the reads, TCRdb lists one record per CDR3 protein. This repertoire shows roughly 200,000 distinct CDR3 sequences, 8% to 10% found once; its top ten account for approximately 4.3%. Sequenced: PBMCs. These receptor sequences come from a human donor in good health (CMV status not recorded). Some clones in this sample may be carry-over from other donors' samples. The CDR3 runs from the conserved cysteine through the conserved F or W. The D gene is left open where the match is weak. Clone size is given for some rows only: seen once, a few or many times, or a class if the clone is expanded.

d_gene: NA; j_gene: TRBJ1-1; abundance: many; v_gene: TRBV7-2; CDR3aa: CASSLTGVGAFF; CDR3nt: TGTGCCAGCAGCTTAACGGGGGTGGGTGCTTTCTTT
d_gene: NA; j_gene: TRBJ2-2; abundance: many; v_gene: TRBV7-2; CDR3aa: CASSLGLGELFF; CDR3nt: TGTGCCAGCAGCTTAGGCCTCGGGGAGCTGTTTTTT
d_gene: NA; j_gene: TRBJ2-5; abundance: NA; v_gene: TRBV6-5; CDR3aa: CASSLDQQGTQYF; CDR3nt: TGTGCCAGCAGTTTAGACCAACAAGGGACCCAGTACTTC
d_gene: NA; j_gene: TRBJ2-2; abundance: many; v_gene: TRBV2; CDR3aa: CASRKGGYTGELFF; CDR3nt: TGTGCCAGCAGGAAGGGGGGGTACACCGGGGAGCTGTTTTTT
d_gene: NA; j_gene: TRBJ1-3; abundance: NA; v_gene: TRBV11-2; CDR3aa: CASSTRRIRRSGNTIYF; CDR3nt: TGTGCCAGCAGCACCCGGCGGATCCGCCGCTCTGGAAACACCATATATTTT
d_gene: NA; j_gene: TRBJ1-1; abundance: many; v_gene: TRBV5-1; CDR3aa: CASSLGGTNTEAFF; CDR3nt: TGCGCCAGCAGCTTGGGAGGTACGAACACTGAAGCTTTCTTT
d_gene: TRBD1; j_gene: TRBJ1-1; abundance: many; v_gene: TRBV7-2; CDR3aa: CASSSRGDRLNTEAFF; CDR3nt: TGTGCCAGCAGCTCCCGAGGGGACAGACTGAACACTGAAGCTTTCTTT
d_gene: NA; j_gene: TRBJ2-1; abundance: few; v_gene: TRBV20-1; CDR3aa: CSARGAGRSYNEQFF; CDR3nt: TGCAGTGCTAGAGGTGCGGGGCGATCCTACAATGAGCAGTTCTTC
d_gene: NA; j_gene: TRBJ2-3; abundance: many; v_gene: TRBV28; CDR3aa: CASSAPGVSTDTQYF; CDR3nt: TGTGCCAGCAGTGCCCCAGGGGTTAGCACAGATACGCAGTATTTT
d_gene: NA; j_gene: TRBJ1-1; abundance: many; v_gene: TRBV7-7; CDR3aa: CASSRLGQNTEAFF; CDR3nt: TGTGCCAGCAGCAGACTGGGACAGAACACTGAAGCTTTCTTT
d_gene: TRBD1; j_gene: TRBJ1-5; abundance: many; v_gene: TRBV28; CDR3aa: CASSWNRGRPQHF; CDR3nt: TGTGCCAGCAGTTGGAACAGGGGAAGGCCCCAGCATTTT
d_gene: NA; j_gene: TRBJ1-2; abundance: many; v_gene: TRBV7-8; CDR3aa: CASSLGGSPNYGYTF; CDR3nt: TGTGCCAGCAGCTTAGGTGGCAGCCCTAACTATGGCTACACCTTC
d_gene: TRBD2; j_gene: TRBJ2-1; abundance: NA; v_gene: TRBV24-1; CDR3aa: CATAYGGDYNEQFF; CDR3nt: TGTGCCACCGCCTATGGGGGGGACTACAATGAGCAGTTCTTC
d_gene: NA; j_gene: TRBJ1-1; abundance: many; v_gene: TRBV11-2; CDR3aa: CASSLLHSDLEAFF; CDR3nt: TGTGCCAGCAGCTTACTCCACTCCGATCTCGAAGCTTTCTTT
d_gene: NA; j_gene: TRBJ1-2; abundance: many; v_gene: TRBV6-2/TRBV6-3; CDR3aa: CASSYNRRGDYGYTF; CDR3nt: TGTGCCAGCAGTTACAATCGTAGGGGCGACTATGGCTACACCTTC
d_gene: NA; j_gene: TRBJ1-2; abundance: NA; v_gene: TRBV12-3/TRBV12-4; CDR3aa: CASSLGRSGYTF; CDR3nt: TGTGCCAGCAGTTTAGGACGAAGTGGCTACACCTTC
d_gene: NA; j_gene: TRBJ2-4; abundance: many; v_gene: TRBV7-2; CDR3aa: CASSWGAAKNIQYF; CDR3nt: TGTGCCAGCAGCTGGGGAGCCGCCAAAAACATTCAGTACTTC
d_gene: NA; j_gene: TRBJ1-5; abundance: many; v_gene: TRBV6-2/TRBV6-3; CDR3aa: CASGDPNQPQHF; CDR3nt: TGTGCCAGCGGCGACCCTAATCAGCCCCAGCATTTT
d_gene: NA; j_gene: TRBJ2-3; abundance: many; v_gene: TRBV10-3; CDR3aa: CAITERETSTDTQYF; CDR3nt: TGTGCCATCACCGAAAGGGAGACTAGCACAGATACGCAGTATTTT
d_gene: NA; j_gene: TRBJ1-4; abundance: many; v_gene: TRBV7-2; CDR3aa: CASSLGTTNEKLFF; CDR3nt: TGTGCCAGCAGCTTAGGGACAACTAATGAAAAACTGTTTTTT
d_gene: NA; j_gene: TRBJ1-4; abundance: many; v_gene: TRBV7-2; CDR3aa: CASAGEDREKLFF; CDR3nt: TGTGCCAGCGCCGGGGAAGACAGAGAAAAACTGTTTTTT
d_gene: TRBD1; j_gene: TRBJ2-5; abundance: NA; v_gene: TRBV5-4; CDR3aa: CATRDSQETQYF; CDR3nt: TGTGCCACCCGGGACAGCCAAGAGACCCAGTACTTC
d_gene: TRBD2; j_gene: TRBJ2-7; abundance: NA; v_gene: TRBV6-6; CDR3aa: CASSYSSGGRGGYEQYF; CDR3nt: TGTGCCAGCAGTTACTCTAGCGGGGGGCGCGGTGGCTACGAGCAGTACTTC
d_gene: NA; j_gene: TRBJ2-7; abundance: many; v_gene: TRBV28; CDR3aa: CASSQVGYEQYF; CDR3nt: TGTGCCAGCAGCCAGGTCGGGTACGAGCAGTACTTC
d_gene: NA; j_gene: TRBJ1-5; abundance: few; v_gene: TRBV30; CDR3aa: CAWTQGLSQPQHF; CDR3nt: TGTGCCTGGACACAGGGTCTTAGCCAGCCCCAGCATTTT
d_gene: NA; j_gene: TRBJ1-6; abundance: NA; v_gene: TRBV5-6; CDR3aa: CASSLWGPGALHF; CDR3nt: TGTGCCAGCAGCTTGTGGGGTCCGGGGGCCCTCCACTTT
d_gene: TRBD2; j_gene: TRBJ2-3; abundance: medium-sized; v_gene: TRBV7-2; CDR3aa: CASSLFKIWREGADTQYF; CDR3nt: TGTGCCAGCAGCTTGTTCAAGATATGGCGGGAGGGCGCGGATACGCAGTATTTT
d_gene: TRBD1; j_gene: TRBJ1-6; abundance: many; v_gene: TRBV10-3; CDR3aa: CAIRRDSGGSNSPLHF; CDR3nt: TGTGCCATCAGGCGGGACAGTGGTGGGTCTAATTCACCCCTCCACTTT
d_gene: TRBD1; j_gene: TRBJ1-5; abundance: NA; v_gene: TRBV5-6; CDR3aa: CASSWTGGGDQPQHF; CDR3nt: TGTGCCAGCAGCTGGACAGGGGGCGGTGATCAGCCCCAGCATTTT
d_gene: NA; j_gene: TRBJ2-5; abundance: few; v_gene: TRBV7-9; CDR3aa: CASSFEAVPETQYF; CDR3nt: TGTGCCAGCAGCTTCGAGGCGGTTCCAGAGACCCAGTACTTC
d_gene: NA; j_gene: TRBJ2-6; abundance: many; v_gene: TRBV7-2; CDR3aa: CASSIVVGANVLTF; CDR3nt: TGTGCCAGCAGCATTGTCGTTGGGGCCAACGTCCTGACTTTC
d_gene: TRBD1; j_gene: TRBJ1-5; abundance: many; v_gene: TRBV7-2; CDR3aa: CASSLAGTGILRNQPQHF; CDR3nt: TGTGCCAGCAGCTTAGCCGGGACAGGGATCCTTAGAAATCAGCCCCAGCATTTT
d_gene: NA; j_gene: TRBJ1-1; abundance: many; v_gene: TRBV20-1; CDR3aa: CSARDRKGGTEAFF; CDR3nt: TGCAGTGCTAGAGATCGCAAGGGCGGCACTGAAGCTTTCTTT
d_gene: NA; j_gene: TRBJ2-7; abundance: NA; v_gene: TRBV28; CDR3aa: CASGPVTEQYF; CDR3nt: TGTGCCAGCGGTCCGGTTACCGAGCAGTACTTC
d_gene: NA; j_gene: TRBJ2-1; abundance: NA; v_gene: TRBV20-1; CDR3aa: CSARSGFNEQFF; CDR3nt: TGCAGTGCCCGGAGCGGATTTAATGAGCAGTTCTTC
d_gene: TRBD1; j_gene: TRBJ1-4; abundance: many; v_gene: TRBV7-2; CDR3aa: CASSPGQGWEKLFF; CDR3nt: TGTGCCAGCAGCCCGGGACAGGGTTGGGAAAAACTGTTTTTT
d_gene: NA; j_gene: TRBJ1-2; abundance: NA; v_gene: TRBV7-3; CDR3aa: CASSSKAFRDYTF; CDR3nt: TGTGCCAGCAGCTCAAAGGCTTTTCGCGACTACACCTTC
d_gene: TRBD2; j_gene: TRBJ2-1; abundance: many; v_gene: TRBV7-9; CDR3aa: CASSLAAAGGLNSYNEQFF; CDR3nt: TGTGCCAGCAGCTTAGCGGCGGCGGGAGGCCTAAATTCCTACAATGAGCAGTTCTTC
d_gene: NA; j_gene: TRBJ2-7; abundance: NA; v_gene: TRBV24-1; CDR3aa: CATNFGRSPGYEQYF; CDR3nt: TGTGCCACAAACTTCGGACGATCCCCGGGTTACGAGCAGTACTTC
d_gene: NA; j_gene: TRBJ2-7; abundance: NA; v_gene: TRBV7-2; CDR3aa: CASTLTPSSYEQYF; CDR3nt: TGTGCCAGCACCTTAACCCCCAGCTCCTACGAGCAGTACTTC
d_gene: NA; j_gene: TRBJ2-7; abundance: many; v_gene: TRBV29-1; CDR3aa: CSVEERDYEQYF; CDR3nt: TGCAGCGTTGAAGAGCGGGACTACGAGCAGTACTTC
d_gene: NA; j_gene: TRBJ2-4; abundance: many; v_gene: TRBV7-8; CDR3aa: CASSLARDKNIQYF; CDR3nt: TGTGCCAGCAGCTTAGCCAGGGATAAAAACATTCAGTACTTC
d_gene: NA; j_gene: TRBJ2-7; abundance: many; v_gene: TRBV28; CDR3aa: CASSLPSSKQYF; CDR3nt: TGTGCCAGCAGTTTGCCTAGCTCCAAGCAGTACTTC
d_gene: NA; j_gene: TRBJ1-1; abundance: few; v_gene: TRBV20-1; CDR3aa: CSAESGGETEAFF; CDR3nt: TGCAGTGCTGAGTCCGGGGGGGAAACTGAAGCTTTCTTT
d_gene: NA; j_gene: TRBJ2-3; abundance: many; v_gene: TRBV7-2; CDR3aa: CASSLVRGLVDTQYF; CDR3nt: TGTGCCAGCAGCTTAGTCCGGGGTTTGGTAGATACGCAGTATTTT
d_gene: NA; j_gene: TRBJ2-5; abundance: many; v_gene: TRBV25-1; CDR3aa: CATTPGVPETQYF; CDR3nt: TGTGCCACCACCCCGGGGGTTCCAGAGACCCAGTACTTC
d_gene: NA; j_gene: TRBJ2-5; abundance: many; v_gene: TRBV5-8; CDR3aa: CAELPGDQETQYF; CDR3nt: TGTGCCGAGCTCCCCGGGGACCAAGAGACCCAGTACTTC
d_gene: NA; j_gene: TRBJ2-7; abundance: NA; v_gene: TRBV10-3; CDR3aa: CAFKGTEDSEGEQYF; CDR3nt: TGTGCCTTCAAAGGTACGGAGGACTCGGAGGGGGAGCAGTACTTC
d_gene: NA; j_gene: TRBJ1-2; abundance: once; v_gene: TRBV7-9; CDR3aa: CASSLSRPIGYTF; CDR3nt: TGTGCCAGCAGCTTATCTCGGCCTATCGGCTACACCTTC